These 14 T cell receptor beta chains came from one sample sequenced in a study of Graves' ophthalmopathy and Graves' hyperthyroidism. RNA transcripts served as template for amplifying TCR beta CDR3 sequences. HTBI primers were employed in first-round RT-PCR, then a second-round multiplex PCR followed. Using its own MiXCR run on the multiplex PCR reads, TCRdb lists one record per CDR3 protein. The repertoire holds under 350,000 distinct CDR3 sequences, with roughly 15% as singletons. Sequenced: peripheral blood. The receptors here all came from an adult man with Graves' ophthalmopathy.

This clonotype was recorded many times. This chain joins TRBV20-1 and TRBJ1-2, with a possible D match to TRBD1 (6 bases). The CDR3 is 13 amino acids. Germline V gene sequence: CDR1 DFQATT, CDR2 SNEGSKA (reference sequence). The ends were cut back, 6 bases at V and 4 bases at J, with 15 bases in the middle. The CDR3, as DNA: TGCAGTGCCGGACCGGACAGCCCCTATGGCTACACCTTC. Protein sequence: CSAGPDSPYGYTF.

Many counts were recorded for this clonotype. The CDR3 here is CSARPLGQQTYSNQPQHF. The CDR3 region has the DNA TGCAGTGCTCGACCCCTGGGACAGCAGACTTATAGCAATCAGCCCCAGCATTTT. V usage is TRBV20-1 and J usage is TRBJ1-5; 7 nucleotides line up with TRBD1. The CDR3 totals 18 residues. Trimming took 5 bases from V and 0 from J; bases not matched to a gene: 16. Looked up from germline, CDR1 is DFQATT and CDR2 is SNEGSKA (reference sequence).

This clonotype was observed many times. The V call is TRBV6-2 or TRBV6-3, the J call TRBJ2-5; 8 positions agree with TRBD1. Germline V gene sequence: CDR1 MNHEY, CDR2 SVGEGT. CDR3 length: 14 amino acids. V dropped 6 bases and J dropped 4; count of bases not matched to a gene: 7. CDR3: CASSKTGVGETQYF. In DNA form, the CDR3 reads TGTGCCAGCAGCAAGACAGGGGTCGGAGAGACCCAGTACTTC.

This clonotype was observed many times. The genes are TRBV6-1 and TRBJ1-5, with D perhaps TRBD1 (6 bases). V shed 2 bases and J shed 1 base, with 12 bases lying between them. CDR1 MNHNS and CDR2 SASEGT come from the germline V gene. The CDR3 spans 16 residues. This CDR3 reads CASSEWGAVSNQPQHF. The CDR3 DNA follows: TGTGCCAGCAGTGAATGGGGGGCAGTGAGCAATCAGCCCCAGCATTTT.

Ten or more counts support this clonotype. The V gene is TRBV7-2, the J gene TRBJ2-7; perhaps TRBD2 as D (6 bases). This CDR3 has 15 amino acids. In germline, CDR1 is SGHTA, CDR2 FQGNSA. Deletions cut 4 bases from V and 6 bases from J, with 19 bases between. CDR3 loop: CASSSSQAGGSEQYF. Here the CDR3 DNA reads TGTGCCAGCAGCTCCTCTCAAGCGGGTGGAAGCGAGCAGTACTTC.

In its sample, this clonotype was seen many times. The genes are TRBV6-1 and TRBJ2-4; TRBD1 agrees at 8 bases. This CDR3 has 13 residues. V was pared by 6 bases and J by 8 bases, with 6 bases of the junction left unmatched. CDR1 and CDR2 from the germline V gene are MNHNS and SASEGT. The CDR3 here is CASRVQGADIQYF. DNA of the CDR3: TGTGCCAGCAGAGTCCAGGGGGCGGACATTCAGTACTTC.

At least ten counts were recorded for this clonotype. The chain recombines TRBV6-1 with TRBJ1-5, with no clear D. The V gene lost 0 bases and the J gene lost 1 base, with 7 bases spanning the gap. Germline V gene lookup returns CDR1 MNHNS and CDR2 SASEGT. This CDR3 contains 15 residues. Here the CDR3 DNA reads TGTGCCAGCAGTGAAGCATGGGGAAGCAATCAGCCCCAGCATTTT. This gives the protein CASSEAWGSNQPQHF.

This clonotype was found many times. This chain connects TRBV7-8 to TRBJ2-5; D ambiguous. The CDR3 contains 14 residues. With 5 bases removed from V and 1 base from J, the gap between germline ends came to 11 bases. Germline V gene sequence: CDR1 SGHVS, CDR2 FQNEAQ. CDR3 loop: CASSKDRIQETQYF. As DNA, the CDR3 is TGTGCCAGCAGCAAAGACCGGATCCAAGAGACCCAGTACTTC.

This clonotype has at least ten counts. The chain recombines TRBV18 with TRBJ1-1, with 11 bases aligning to TRBD1. Trimming took 3 bases from V and 5 from J; bases not matched to a gene: 5. This CDR3 is built from 15 residues. Germline V gives CDR1 KGHSH, CDR2 LQKENI. DNA for the CDR3: TGTGCCAGCTCACCGATCGGACAGGGGGCGACTGAAGCTTTCTTT. Translated: CASSPIGQGATEAFF. Complete variable domain (other parts from reference TRBV18 and TRBJ1-1): NAGVMQNPRHLVRRRGQEARLRCSPMKGHSHVYWYRQLPEEGLKFMVYLQKENIIDESGMPKERFSAEFPKEGPSILRIQQVVRGDSAAYFCASSPIGQGATEAFFGQGTRLTVV.

The chain uses TRBV5-1 and TRBJ1-2; D perhaps matches TRBD1 (5 bases). The CDR3 extends over 13 amino acids. Per germline, CDR1 SGHRS and CDR2 YFSETQ. The V gene lost 4 bases and the J gene lost 6 bases, with 13 bases spanning the gap. This chain's CDR3 is CASSPQGSHGYTF. In nucleotides, the CDR3 is TGCGCCAGCAGCCCCCAGGGTAGCCATGGCTACACCTTC. Combining the CDR3 with reference TRBV5-1 and TRBJ1-2 gives the whole variable domain KAGVTQTPRYLIKTRGQQVTLSCSPISGHRSVSWYQQTPGQGLQFLFEYFSETQRNKGNFPGRFSGRQFSNSRSEMNVSTLELGDSALYLCASSPQGSHGYTFGSGTRLTVV.

The chain has TRBV12-5 and TRBJ1-1; TRBD1 is a possible D gene (6 bases). Trimming cost V 5 bases and J 0 bases, with 13 bases left between them. The V gene's germline CDR1 is LGHNT and CDR2 FRNRAP. CDR3 length: 15 amino acids. CDR3 sequence reads: CASGPPGHMNTEAFF. The CDR3 DNA follows: TGTGCTAGTGGTCCCCCGGGACATATGAACACTGAAGCTTTCTTT.

The chain recombines TRBV5-4 with TRBJ1-1; weak D call: TRBD1 (6 bases). The germline V gene encodes CDR1 SGHNT and CDR2 YYREEE (reference sequence). CDR3 length: 17 residues. The ends were cut back, 3 bases at V and 1 base at J, with 19 bases in the middle. The DNA for the CDR3 is TGTGCCAGCAGCTGGGGGGCTTTGTCGTCATCGAACACTGAAGCTTTCTTT. It yields the protein CASSWGALSSSNTEAFF. Drawing the rest from reference TRBV5-4 and TRBJ1-1, the complete variable domain is ETGVTQSPTHLIKTRGQQVTLRCSSQSGHNTVSWYQQALGQGPQFIFQYYREEENGRGNFPPRFSGLQFPNYSSELNVNALELDDSALYLCASSWGALSSSNTEAFFGQGTRLTVV.

The rearrangement uses TRBV14 and TRBJ1-1, with D perhaps TRBD1 (6 bases). The V gene's germline CDR1 is SGHDN and CDR2 FVKESK. The ends were cut back, 5 bases at V and 5 bases at J, with 12 bases in the middle. The CDR3 contains 13 residues. The CDR3 here is CASSFKQGTEAFF. CDR3 in DNA: TGTGCCAGCAGCTTTAAACAGGGAACTGAAGCTTTCTTT.

Ten or more counts support this clonotype. At one of its ends the junction is not consistent with the germline gene, which may arise from a read error. This chain connects TRBV11-2 to TRBJ2-4; D is perhaps TRBD2 (6 bases). CDR1 is SGHAT, CDR2 FQNNGV, per germline. This CDR3 region has 15 residues. The DNA for the CDR3 is TGTGCCAGCAGCTCCTTGAGGGGTGCGGGAAACATCCAGTACTTC. This translates into CASSSLRGAGNIQYF.